The 29 T cell receptor beta chains in this list originate from one sample, sequenced in a study of metastatic and nonmetastatic thyroid tumors. Patients underwent thyroid surgery, and none had received any treatment before it. TCRdb reprocessed the PCR reads using MiXCR. This sample has some 50,000 clones, with 22% found just once. Sequences were obtained from blood. All receptors come from a male donor with papillary thyroid cancer or a benign thyroid nodule (not recorded which). Some clones in this sample may be carry-over from other donors' samples.

This clone appeared many times. The CDR3 DNA sequence: TGTGCCAGCAGTTCCCGACTAGCGGGACTCTACGAGCAGTACTTC. This translates into CASSSRLAGLYEQYF. The chain joins TRBV27 to TRBJ2-7; TRBD2 aligns across 11 bases. V dropped 4 bases and J dropped 3; count of bases not matched to a gene: 5. This CDR3 region has 15 residues. The germline V gene encodes CDR1 MNHEY and CDR2 SMNVEV (reference sequence).

This clone was seen a few times. The chain is built from TRBV28 and TRBJ2-7; TRBD1 matches 9 bases. Per germline, CDR1 MDHEN and CDR2 SYDVKM. The CDR3 extends over 15 amino acids. V lost 5 bases and J lost 4; bases outside the gene matches: 9. CDR3 amino acids: CASSPSGTGTYEQYF. CDR3 nucleotide sequence: TGTGCCAGCAGTCCCTCCGGGACAGGGACTTACGAGCAGTACTTC.

V is TRBV11-2 and J is TRBJ2-7; 9 bases match TRBD2. After removal of 8 bases from V and 3 bases from J, the junction contained 23 bases not matched to a gene. The CDR3 has 19 amino acids. From germline, CDR1 is SGHAT and CDR2 FQNNGV. The chain's CDR3 is CASRTSSGAGGPVLYEQYF. The CDR3 DNA sequence: TGTGCCAGCCGGACTAGTTCCGGGGCGGGAGGGCCGGTGCTCTACGAGCAGTACTTC.

This clone was recorded many times. The chain joins TRBV6-1 to TRBJ1-2, with 7 bases identical to TRBD1. The CDR3 length is 12 residues. Looked up from germline, CDR1 is MNHNS and CDR2 is SASEGT. With V trimmed by 9 bases and J by 4 bases, 5 bases remained unmatched. CDR3 sequence: CASTGVGYGYTF. The DNA of the CDR3 is TGTGCCAGTACAGGGGTCGGCTATGGCTACACCTTC.

This clone was recorded many times. A read error may be the cause here, since a much bigger clone is one base away. The chain is built from TRBV27 and TRBJ1-3; D perhaps matches TRBD1 (5 bases). CDR1 MNHEY and CDR2 SMNVEV come from the germline V gene (reference sequence). The CDR3 consists of 14 residues. The CDR3 region is CTSRPGTWGNTIYF. The CDR3 nucleotides are TGTACCAGCAGGCCTGGGACCTGGGGAAACACCATATATTTT.

This clone was counted many times. A much larger clone lies one base from this, so it may be a read error. This sample also contains other DNA sequences that code for the same CDR3. This sequence joins TRBV7-7 and TRBJ2-1, with D perhaps assigned TRBD1 or TRBD2 (6 bases each). From germline, CDR1 is SSHAT and CDR2 FNYEAQ (reference sequence). This CDR3 is built from 15 residues. The CDR3 loop reads CASGLVGGSYNEQFF. The CDR3 nucleotides are TGTGCTAGCGGCTTAGTAGGGGGCTCCTACAATGAGCAGTTCTTC.

This CDR3 is CASSLSLSSEQYF. CDR3 nucleotide sequence: TGTGCCAGCAGCCTATCGCTTTCGTCCGAGCAGTACTTC. The J gene is TRBJ2-7, the V gene TRBV6-1; D gene unclear. This CDR3 has 13 amino acids. Germline CDR1 reads MNHNS; CDR2 reads SASEGT. V dropped 6 bases and J dropped 6 bases, with 15 bases sitting between them.

At least ten counts were recorded for this clone. V is TRBV4-1 and J is TRBJ2-3; TRBD2 might be the D (5 bases). CDR3 length equals 16 residues. V was clipped by 1 base and J by 2 bases, with 13 bases between them. Germline V gives CDR1 MGHRA, CDR2 YSYEKL. The CDR3 is CASSQVQSGFTDTQYF. The CDR3 DNA follows: TGCGCCAGCAGCCAAGTTCAGAGCGGATTCACAGATACGCAGTATTTT.

V gene TRBV10-1 combines with J gene TRBJ2-3, with 7 bases matching TRBD2. The CDR3 consists of 17 residues. The V gene end was trimmed by 10 bases and the J gene end by 5 bases; junction bases not matched to a gene: 21. Germline loops: CDR1 WNHNN, CDR2 SYGVQD (reference sequence). The CDR3 DNA reads TGCGCCATAGATTCGGGAAATGCGGGGGTTAGAATAGATACGCAGTATTTT. Translating gives CAIDSGNAGVRIDTQYF.

Notes on this clone: A read error may account for a junction end that differs from germline. V and J are TRBV27 and TRBJ2-3; a weak D match, TRBD2 (5 bases). The germline CDR1 and CDR2 sequences are MNHEY and SMNVEV (reference sequence). CDR3 length: 15 residues. The CDR3, as DNA: TGTGCCAGCAGTTTATCGTTTTCTAGCACAGATACGCAGTGTTTT. This encodes CASSLSFSSTDTQCF.

At least ten counts were recorded for this clone. The rearrangement joins TRBV27 to TRBJ2-1; no definite D call. V was pared by 2 bases and J by 6 bases, with 5 bases between. The CDR3 contains 12 residues. Germline V gives CDR1 MNHEY, CDR2 SMNVEV (reference sequence). CDR3 loop: CASSLSANEQFF. The CDR3 DNA sequence: TGTGCCAGCAGTTTAAGCGCCAATGAGCAGTTCTTC.

The genes are TRBV19 and TRBJ2-7; a weak D match, TRBD2 (5 bases). CDR1 and CDR2 from the germline V gene are LNHDA and SQIVND (reference sequence). CDR3 length: 14 amino acids. The V gene lost 4 bases and the J gene lost 4 bases, with 14 bases spanning the gap. In nucleotides, the CDR3 is TGTGCCAGTAGTAACCTATCGGGGTCGTACGAGCAGTACTTC. Residues: CASSNLSGSYEQYF.

This clone appeared many times. This chain connects TRBV6-1 to TRBJ1-6; D remains unclear. Trimming cost V 1 base and J 0 bases, with 13 bases left between them. Germline V gene lookup returns CDR1 MNHNS and CDR2 SASEGT. There are 18 residues in the CDR3. The DNA for the CDR3 is TGTGCCAGCAGTGAAGTTCACGGACCCTTCTCCTATAATTCACCCCTCCACTTT. Its protein is CASSEVHGPFSYNSPLHF.

DNA for the CDR3: TGCGCCAGCAGCTTGGACGCAGGGGGTACTGAAGCTTTCTTT. Its protein product is CASSLDAGGTEAFF. The chain has TRBV5-1 and TRBJ1-1; 7 bases fit TRBD1. The J segment lost 5 bases and the V segment lost 0 bases, leaving 4 bases of the junction unmatched. CDR3 size: 14 residues. The V gene's germline CDR1 is SGHRS and CDR2 YFSETQ.

This clone came up many times. V is TRBV5-1 and J is TRBJ1-1; D not resolved. Trimming took off 0 bases at V and 8 bases at J, with 8 bases between the two ends. CDR1 is SGHRS, CDR2 YFSETQ, per germline. The CDR3 extends over 12 amino acids. Here the CDR3 DNA reads TGCGCCAGCAGCTTGGCTGGGAGAGAAGCTTTCTTT. Translation: CASSLAGREAFF. The whole variable domain, remainder taken from reference TRBV5-1 and TRBJ1-1, is KAGVTQTPRYLIKTRGQQVTLSCSPISGHRSVSWYQQTPGQGLQFLFEYFSETQRNKGNFPGRFSGRQFSNSRSEMNVSTLELGDSALYLCASSLAGREAFFGQGTRLTVV.

As to this clone: One end of the junction does not line up with germline, which may come from a read error. The chain carries TRBV20-1 and TRBJ2-3; D unclear. The germline gives CDR1 DFQATT, CDR2 SNEGSKA (reference sequence). The CDR3 is 8 residues long. The CDR3 DNA reads as TGCAGTGCTAGACAAAGGGATTTT. It is translated as CSARQRDF.

In this sample, this clone turned up many times. The genes are TRBV19 and TRBJ1-2; D is unclear. Trimming shortened V by 10 bases and J by 0 bases, and 12 bases separated the two germline ends. This CDR3 region has 13 residues. CDR1 LNHDA and CDR2 SQIVND come from the germline V gene (reference sequence). This CDR3 is CATRPTANYGYTF. The CDR3 region has the DNA TGTGCCACCCGGCCCACAGCTAACTATGGCTACACCTTC.

This clone showed up just a few times. V usage is TRBV12-3 or TRBV12-4 and J usage is TRBJ2-2; 8 bases align to TRBD2. V was pared by 6 bases and J by 4 bases, with 13 bases of the junction left unmatched. The CDR3 consists of 17 residues. The CDR3 is CASRPGSGRMGTGELFF. The CDR3 nucleotides are TGTGCCAGCAGACCGGGGAGCGGGAGAATGGGCACCGGGGAGCTGTTTTTT.

This clone was recorded at least ten times. V and J are TRBV12-3 or TRBV12-4 and TRBJ2-5; D is perhaps TRBD1 (6 bases). V was pared by 6 bases and J by 2 bases, with 16 bases between. This CDR3 spans 15 amino acids. Here the CDR3 DNA reads TGTGCCAGCAGATTACTCACAGGGTTTCAAGAGACCCAGTACTTC. It translates to CASRLLTGFQETQYF.

This clone came up a few times. The chain has TRBV19 and TRBJ2-1; tentative D call: TRBD1 (6 bases). The CDR3 runs to 15 residues. Deletions cut 5 bases from V and 8 bases from J, with 19 bases between. From germline, CDR1 is LNHDA and CDR2 SQIVND (reference sequence). CDR3 DNA sequence: TGTGCCAGTAGTTCCCTCGACAGGATACGCGATGAGCAGTTCTTC. Translation: CASSSLDRIRDEQFF.

The chain carries TRBV7-3 and TRBJ2-2; D is tentatively TRBD1 or TRBD2 (5 bases each). V gave up 1 base and J gave up 7 bases, with 16 bases separating them. CDR3 length: 16 amino acids. The germline V gene has CDR1 SGHTA and CDR2 FQGTGA. CDR3 sequence reads: CASSLRGLEGSGELFF. The CDR3 coding sequence is TGTGCCAGCAGCTTAAGGGGCCTCGAGGGCAGCGGGGAGCTGTTTTTT.

By sample fraction, this clone is medium-sized. The chain employs TRBV5-1 and TRBJ1-2; D might be TRBD1 (5 bases). The CDR3 is made up of 15 amino acids. The germline V gene encodes CDR1 SGHRS and CDR2 YFSETQ. V lost 0 bases and J 4 bases, leaving 13 bases between the germline ends. CDR3 sequence: CASSLDRPLGYGYTF. The CDR3 coding sequence is TGCGCCAGCAGCTTGGACAGGCCCTTAGGCTATGGCTACACCTTC.

The V call is TRBV11-2, the J call TRBJ1-4, with D possibly TRBD1 on 5 matching bases. Trimming took off 0 bases at V and 2 bases at J, with 10 bases between the two ends. The germline V gene encodes CDR1 SGHAT and CDR2 FQNNGV. CDR3 size: 16 residues. The CDR3 sequence: CASSLDGGWTNEKLFF. The CDR3, as DNA: TGTGCCAGCAGCTTAGATGGGGGGTGGACTAATGAAAAACTGTTTTTT.

The rearrangement uses TRBV28 and TRBJ1-2; possibly TRBD1 for D (6 bases). V lost 4 bases, J lost 3 bases, and 9 bases lay in between. The CDR3 runs to 13 residues. Germline loops: CDR1 MDHEN, CDR2 SYDVKM. Here the CDR3 reads CASSWGGDYGYTF. Here the CDR3 DNA reads TGTGCCAGCAGTTGGGGGGGCGACTATGGCTACACCTTC.

The chain joins TRBV28 to TRBJ1-1; 7 bases fit TRBD1. CDR1 and CDR2 from the germline V gene are MDHEN and SYDVKM. CDR3 length: 16 amino acids. The V segment lost 1 base and the J segment 6 bases; nucleotides outside the gene matches: 11. The CDR3 region has the DNA TGTGCCAGCAGTTTATCCCTTCGATCCGGGACAGCTGAAGCTTTCTTT. Its protein product is CASSLSLRSGTAEAFF.

This clone was observed at least ten times. The chain links TRBV10-3 to TRBJ2-7; D is uncertain. CDR1 and CDR2 (germline): ENHRY, SYGVKD. CDR3 length equals 13 residues. V lost 6 bases, J lost 3 bases, and 12 bases lay in between. CDR3 loop: CAISGIPFYEQYF. The CDR3 coding sequence is TGTGCCATCAGCGGTATCCCATTCTACGAGCAGTACTTC.

This clone has at least ten counts. The sample has other DNA sequences that encode this CDR3 too. The V call is TRBV7-9, the J call TRBJ1-4; 10 bases map to TRBD1. The CDR3 loop spans 15 amino acids. Germline loops: CDR1 SEHNR, CDR2 FQNEAQ (reference sequence). J was trimmed by 7 bases and V by 4 bases; bases with no gene match: 6. The CDR3 DNA reads as TGTGCCAGCAGCTCCGACAGGGGGCGAGGTGAAAAACTGTTTTTT. It encodes CASSSDRGRGEKLFF.

This clone showed up many times. The rearrangement joins TRBV5-1 to TRBJ2-7; D may be TRBD1 (8 bases). Trimming left V 4 bases short and J 2 bases short, with 25 bases between. Germline V CDR1 and CDR2: SGHRS, YFSETQ. The CDR3 sequence is 18 residues long. The CDR3 protein is CASSERQGYLADPYEQYF. In DNA, the CDR3 is TGCGCCAGCAGCGAGAGACAGGGGTACCTAGCGGACCCCTACGAGCAGTACTTC.

The chain has TRBV4-2 and TRBJ2-5; 7 bases agree with TRBD2. The better agreement between TRBJ2-1 and the DNA end casts doubt on the J call. Germline values: CDR1 LGHNA, CDR2 YNFKEQ. CDR3 length: 16 residues. The chain's CDR3 is CASSQGEGPGRDEQFF. The CDR3 region has the DNA TGTGCCAGCAGCCAAGGGGAGGGACCCGGGCGCGATGAGCAGTTCTTC.